This entry is about one TCR beta chain. This record comes from a study of blood T cell repertoires in COVID-19. Looking at the study overall: Researchers got acute and convalescent COVID-19 samples from the United States, Italy and Spain. The cDNA or gDNA used as material had been derived from T cells, B-cell-depleted T cells, or PBMCs.

Recovered participants had two consecutive negative NP/OP PCR tests, healthcare professional clearance, or symptom resolution. In the original processing: How many nucleated cells were present was estimated from reference gene primer amplification. Sequenced by immunoSEQ multiplex PCR; TCRdb stores in-frame clones only, minus some. That table furnishes V, J and clone size, whereas the DNA furnished D and trimming. Seen here are 260,000 or so clones, roughly 85% observed once, and the top ten hold 2% to 3%. The source of this sequence is a woman aged 45-59 years who had recovered from COVID-19. Sequenced sample: PBMCs or T cells enriched from blood (not recorded which).

CDR3 nucleotide sequence: TGTGCCACCTCGGGAGCCGGGGAGCTGTTTTTT. Amino acids: CATSGAGELFF. This chain connects TRBV3-1 (or the pseudogene TRBV3-2) to TRBJ2-2; weak D call: TRBD2 (6 bases). The V and J ends lost 10 bases and 6 bases respectively, with 9 bases between them. The CDR3 spans 11 residues. Germline V lookup: CDR1 LGHDT, CDR2 YNNKEL (reference sequence).